This T cell receptor beta chain was recovered during a study of blood T cell repertoires in COVID-19. On the study more broadly: Spain, Italy and the United States supplied samples that represented acute and convalescent COVID-19. PBMCs, B-cell-depleted T cells, or T cells were the source of the cDNA or gDNA that made up the material.

V lost 5 bases and J lost 3, with 14 bases in between. The germline V gene has CDR1 LNHDA and CDR2 SQIVND (reference sequence). The CDR3 spans 16 residues. Per the authors' pipeline: Amplified reference gene primers provided the basis for estimating nucleated cell counts. Data came from immunoSEQ multiplex PCR; TCRdb stores just in-frame clones and leaves some out. The V and J calls and clone size come from that table; D and trimming were worked out from the DNA. This table holds 90,000 to 120,000 clones, roughly 85% found once. The chain uses TRBV19 and TRBJ2-6; D is perhaps TRBD1 (5 bases). Source material: peripheral blood. The clonotype comes from a human donor in a cohort sampled during active COVID-19. The chain's CDR3 is CASSPARQGGANVLTF. The CDR3 DNA reads TGTGCCAGTAGTCCAGCCCGCCAGGGTGGGGCCAACGTCCTGACTTTC.